Following are 22 T cell receptor beta chains from one sample sequenced in a study of T cells in Graves' hyperthyroidism and ophthalmopathy (dated by TCRdb to about 2019). Library generation was performed with multiplex PCR. The sequencing machine was an Illumina HiSeq 2000. TCR beta CDR3 regions were amplified from RNA transcripts. A first-round RT-PCR of the TCR CDR3 used the HTBI primer set with the Qiagen OneStep RT-PCR kit. TCRdb applied fastp at Q25 and MiXCR to the public reads, then kept only in-frame beta chains. Identical CDR3 protein sequences are pooled into one entry, listed with their most common genes and DNA. Within this sample are roughly 500,000 distinct CDR3 sequences, with roughly 24% of them counted one time only. The ten largest clones add up to 11% of the sample. Sequencing used blood. Every receptor here comes from a woman younger than 45 with Graves' ophthalmopathy.

V and J are TRBV18 and TRBJ1-3, with D possibly TRBD1 on 5 matching bases. This CDR3 has 14 amino acids. In germline, CDR1 is KGHSH, CDR2 LQKENI. The V end lost 3 bases, the J end lost 2 bases, and 8 bases lay between the germline ends. CDR3 in DNA: TGTGCCAGCTCACCCGACAGAACTGGAAACACCATATATTTT. Its translation is CASSPDRTGNTIYF. The full variable domain, its missing parts supplied by reference TRBV18 and TRBJ1-3, is NAGVMQNPRHLVRRRGQEARLRCSPMKGHSHVYWYRQLPEEGLKFMVYLQKENIIDESGMPKERFSAEFPKEGPSILRIQQVVRGDSAAYFCASSPDRTGNTIYFGEGSWLTVV.

This clonotype was detected ten times or more. A much more abundant neighbour one base away suggests this may be a read error. CDR3 protein: CSVAGSNQPQHF. Written as DNA, the CDR3 is TGCAGCGTTGCAGGCAGCAATCAGCCCCAGCATTTT. The chain has TRBV29-1 and TRBJ1-5; D gene ambiguous. CDR3 length: 12 amino acids. Germline values: CDR1 SQVTM, CDR2 ANQGSEA. Deletions cut 4 bases from V and 1 base from J, with 5 bases between.

This clonotype was seen repeatedly, ten times or more. The V call is TRBV18, the J call TRBJ1-1, with 9 positions matching TRBD1. Per germline, CDR1 KGHSH and CDR2 LQKENI. The CDR3 totals 15 residues. With V trimmed by 3 bases and J by 1 base, 3 bases remained unmatched. CDR3 residues: CASSPRTGENTEAFF. The CDR3 region has the DNA TGTGCCAGCTCACCTCGGACAGGGGAGAACACTGAAGCTTTCTTT.

This clonotype was detected many times. The rearrangement links TRBV6-5 to TRBJ2-6; D possibly corresponds to TRBD2 (5 bases). The CDR3 totals 16 residues. Trimming shortened V by 2 bases and J by 0 bases, and 8 bases separated the two germline ends. Germline loops: CDR1 MNHEY, CDR2 SVGAGI. The CDR3 nucleotides are TGTGCCAGCAGTTACGTCGGGGACTCTGGGGCCAACGTCCTGACTTTC. Protein sequence: CASSYVGDSGANVLTF.

This clonotype came up many times. V usage is TRBV6-5 and J usage is TRBJ2-7; the match to TRBD1 covers 7 bases. The length of the CDR3 is 14 residues. V lost 5 bases and J lost 2; bases outside the gene matches: 6. Germline V lookup: CDR1 MNHEY, CDR2 SVGAGI. The CDR3 reads CASSNRGPPYEQYF. DNA of the CDR3: TGTGCCAGCAGTAACAGGGGCCCCCCCTACGAGCAGTACTTC.

The table lists this clonotype with many counts. The CDR3 protein is CSARDGTDISYEQYF. DNA for the CDR3: TGCAGTGCTAGAGACGGGACCGATATTTCCTACGAGCAGTACTTC. J is TRBJ2-7 and V is TRBV20-1; D may match TRBD1 or TRBD2 (5 bases each). CDR1 is DFQATT and CDR2 is SNEGSKA in the germline V gene (reference sequence). Trimming pared 0 bases from V and 1 base from J, leaving 13 bases between. This CDR3 spans 15 amino acids.

This chain links TRBV12-3 or TRBV12-4 with TRBJ2-5; 9 bases are shared with TRBD2. The length of the CDR3 is 13 residues. V lost 7 bases to trimming and J lost 3 bases; unmatched junction nucleotides: 3. CDR3 DNA sequence: TGTGCCAGCAAGGCTAGCGGGGAAGAGACCCAGTACTTC. Translating gives CASKASGEETQYF.

The chain links TRBV20-1 to TRBJ1-3; possible D gene TRBD1, 5 bases. The germline V gene has CDR1 DFQATT and CDR2 SNEGSKA (reference sequence). The CDR3 is made up of 16 amino acids. V dropped 0 bases and J dropped 2 bases, with 14 bases sitting between them. CDR3 region: CSARESRKGAGNTIYF. The CDR3 nucleotides read TGCAGTGCTAGAGAATCACGAAAAGGGGCTGGAAACACCATATATTTT.

This clonotype was found many times. The chain combines TRBV29-1 with TRBJ2-7; TRBD1 aligns across 9 bases. V was pared by 1 base and J by 2 bases, with 6 bases of the junction left unmatched. The length of the CDR3 is 15 residues. CDR1 SQVTM and CDR2 ANQGSEA come from the germline V gene. The DNA of the CDR3 is TGCAGCGTTGAAGGGGACAGGGCCTCACCCTACGAGCAGTACTTC. Protein: CSVEGDRASPYEQYF.

This clonotype was recorded a few times. The chain couples TRBV6-1 to TRBJ1-2; D remains unclear. CDR3 size: 16 residues. V shed 0 bases and J shed 1 base, with 12 bases lying between them. Germline V CDR1 and CDR2: MNHNS, SASEGT. The CDR3 coding sequence is TGTGCCAGCAGTGAAGCGTACGGGAACATTAACTATGGCTACACCTTC. Protein: CASSEAYGNINYGYTF.

The CDR3, as DNA: TGTGCCAGCAGTTCCCGCGGGTGGGGACAGGGGCCGATAAGGGCCGGGGAGCTGTTTTTT. Translated, it gives CASSSRGWGQGPIRAGELFF. The rearrangement uses TRBV27 and TRBJ2-2, with 10 bases fitting TRBD1. The germline V gene has CDR1 MNHEY and CDR2 SMNVEV (reference sequence). V was pared by 4 bases and J by 6 bases, with 20 bases of the junction left unmatched. CDR3 size: 20 residues.

The rearrangement joins TRBV27 to TRBJ1-1; 9 bases fit TRBD1. After removal of 5 bases from V and 5 bases from J, the junction contained 12 bases not matched to a gene. Looked up from germline, CDR1 is MNHEY and CDR2 is SMNVEV (reference sequence). The length of the CDR3 is 16 residues. CDR3 in amino acids: CASSLRWGTGRTEAFF. DNA of the CDR3: TGTGCCAGCAGTCTCCGATGGGGGACAGGGAGGACTGAAGCTTTCTTT.

This clonotype was recorded at least ten times. V is TRBV6-1 and J is TRBJ1-1; 7 bases fit TRBD1. V lost 7 bases, J lost 0 bases, and 5 bases stayed unmatched. Germline-derived CDR1 and CDR2 are MNHNS and SASEGT. The CDR3 runs to 14 residues. The CDR3 sequence: CASNRQGLNTEAFF. CDR3 bases: TGTGCCAGCAATAGACAGGGATTGAACACTGAAGCTTTCTTT.

In its sample, this clonotype was seen many times. V gene TRBV20-1 combines with J gene TRBJ1-5, with 9 nucleotides matching TRBD1. The trim removed 0 bases at V and 1 base at J, leaving 7 bases unmatched. The CDR3 has 17 amino acids. Germline CDR1 DFQATT, CDR2 SNEGSKA (reference sequence). The CDR3 here is CSARDLQGASSNQPQHF. CDR3 coding DNA: TGCAGTGCTAGAGACCTACAGGGGGCCTCGAGCAATCAGCCCCAGCATTTT.

This clonotype was found many times. The chain is built from TRBV12-3 or TRBV12-4 and TRBJ2-5, with D perhaps matching TRBD1 (5 bases). This CDR3 is built from 11 residues. The V end was cut by 10 bases, the J end by 2 bases, with 8 bases between. CDR3 DNA sequence: TGTGCCACCCAGGGTCAAGAGACCCAGTACTTC. It specifies CATQGQETQYF.

This clonotype was recorded a few times. The J gene is TRBJ1-1, the V gene TRBV12-3 or TRBV12-4; 8 bases agree with TRBD1. The V gene end was trimmed by 1 base and the J gene end by 3 bases; junction bases not matched to a gene: 1. The CDR3 sequence is 14 residues long. The CDR3 nucleotides read TGTGCCAGCAGTTTAGGCAGGGGGCACACTGAAGCTTTCTTT. This translates into CASSLGRGHTEAFF.

In this sample, this clonotype turned up many times. The rearrangement links TRBV27 to TRBJ1-2, with unresolved D. Germline values: CDR1 MNHEY, CDR2 SMNVEV (reference sequence). V was cut by 6 bases and J by 6 bases, with 14 bases left in between. The CDR3 spans 13 residues. The CDR3 region has the DNA TGTGCCAGCAGCCCCCAGGAAGGGCATGGCTACACCTTC. Translating gives CASSPQEGHGYTF.

To note about this clonotype: The CDR3 ends on some other residue instead of the conserved phenylalanine or tryptophan, so this is likely a read error. The chain couples TRBV28 to TRBJ2-2; D is undetermined. This CDR3 contains 16 residues. CDR1 and CDR2 (germline): MDHEN, SYDVKM. V dropped 3 bases and J dropped 0 bases, with 11 bases sitting between them. The CDR3 is CASSFPLEANTGELFV. In nucleotides, the CDR3 is TGTGCCAGCAGTTTCCCCTTAGAGGCGAACACCGGGGAGCTGTTTGTT.

This clonotype was seen at least ten times. This chain joins TRBV4-1 and TRBJ2-5, with 7 bases matching TRBD1. CDR1 MGHRA and CDR2 YSYEKL come from the germline V gene. The CDR3 covers 18 residues. The J segment lost 5 bases and the V segment lost 0 bases, leaving 15 bases of the junction unmatched. CDR3 sequence reads: CASSQDRGTERWYETQYF. The CDR3 coding sequence is TGCGCCAGCAGCCAAGATCGAGGGACAGAGAGGTGGTATGAGACCCAGTACTTC.

The sample holds many counts of this clonotype. The V call is TRBV11-3, the J call TRBJ1-2; weak D call: TRBD1 (5 bases). Germline loops: CDR1 SGHNT, CDR2 YENEEA. V was shortened by 3 bases and J by 3 bases, with 14 bases between the two germline ends. The CDR3 consists of 15 residues. CDR3 nucleotides: TGTGCCAGCAGCTTCCAGGGTCTACTGGACTATGGCTACACCTTC. It is translated as CASSFQGLLDYGYTF. Filled out from reference TRBV11-3 and TRBJ1-2, the complete variable domain reads EAGVVQSPRYKIIEKKQPVAFWCNPISGHNTLYWYLQNLGQGPELLIRYENEEAVDDSQLPKDRFSAERLKGVDSTLKIQPAELGDSAVYLCASSFQGLLDYGYTFGSGTRLTVV.

The chain links TRBV4-1 to TRBJ1-3; no clear D. This CDR3 is 15 amino acids long. V was clipped by 1 base and J by 8 bases, with 15 bases between them. CDR1 is MGHRA and CDR2 is YSYEKL in the germline V gene. The CDR3 reads CASSQVFGEADTIYF. DNA for the CDR3: TGCGCCAGCAGCCAAGTATTCGGGGAAGCAGACACCATATATTTT.

The V call is TRBV12-3 or TRBV12-4, the J call TRBJ2-6; the D gene is possibly TRBD1 (6 bases). The CDR3 spans 17 residues. V lost 3 bases and J 4 bases, leaving 16 bases between the germline ends. For the CDR3, the DNA is TGTGCCAGCAGTTTTGGTGGGGCCGGGACAGGGGCCAACGTCCTGACTTTC. It translates to CASSFGGAGTGANVLTF.